These T cell receptor beta chains were read from a single sample in a study of T cell responses to AZD1222 COVID-19 vaccine. Assay: immunoSEQ multiplex PCR; the TCRdb copy retains only in-frame clones and omits some. This table has about 94,000 clones, about 88% appearing once. The sequencing here drew on peripheral blood, taken on day 0 of AZD1222 vaccination. The receptors here all came from an adult in good health. CDR3s include the opening cysteine and the closing phenylalanine or tryptophan. The D gene is left open where the match is weak. The size entry is marked missing in some rows and otherwise reads once, few, many or a size class.

v_gene,j_gene,abundance,d_gene,CDR3nt,CDR3aa
TRBV7-9,TRBJ1-1,.,.,TGTGCCAGCAGCTTATCCGCTCTGAACACTGAAGCTTTCTTT,CASSLSALNTEAFF
TRBV7-2,TRBJ1-4,few,TRBD1,TGTGCCAGCAGCTTACCCGACAGGGGGTGGGAAAAACTGTTTTTT,CASSLPDRGWEKLFF
TRBV19,TRBJ1-2,.,.,TGTGCCAGTAGTATGGATCTTGGCTATGGCTACACCTTC,CASSMDLGYGYTF
TRBV3-1/TRBV3-2,TRBJ2-3,.,TRBD2,TGTGCCAGCAGCCAAGAACCTAGCGGGGTTATAGATACGCAGTATTTT,CASSQEPSGVIDTQYF
TRBV19,TRBJ2-1,.,.,TGTGCCAGTAGTCAAGGGGGGGACTACAATGAGCAGTTCTTC,CASSQGGDYNEQFF
TRBV30,TRBJ1-1,once,.,TGTGCCTGGAGTAGGACCCTTTCGGACACTGAAGCTTTCTTT,CAWSRTLSDTEAFF
TRBV7-9,TRBJ2-5,.,.,TGTGCCAGCAGCTTAGCGATGGGAAGGCAAGAGACCCAGTACTTC,CASSLAMGRQETQYF
TRBV3-1/TRBV3-2,TRBJ2-5,once,.,TGTGCCAGCAGCCAAAGTGGCGGGGATTTTCAAGAGACCCAGTACTTC,CASSQSGGDFQETQYF
TRBV4-1,TRBJ1-6,.,.,TGCGCCAGCAGCCAAGATGCTTATGAGGGGCGGACACCCCTCCACTTT,CASSQDAYEGRTPLHF
TRBV7-2,TRBJ1-3,.,.,TGTGCCAGCAGCTTAGGGCGGGGGGGCCTCTCTGGAAACACCATATATTTT,CASSLGRGGLSGNTIYF
TRBV5-4,TRBJ2-7,.,TRBD2,TGTGCCAGCAGCCTTGGACTAGATCAGGACGAGCAGTACTTC,CASSLGLDQDEQYF
TRBV3-1/TRBV3-2,TRBJ1-6,.,.,TGTGCCAGCAGCCTAAGTAAAGGGTCTTCCTATAATTCACCCCTCCACTTT,CASSLSKGSSYNSPLHF
TRBV7-6,TRBJ2-5,.,.,TGTGCCAGCAGTCAAGCAGAGAATCCAGAGTGGACCCAGTACTTC,CASSQAENPEWTQYF
TRBV6-5,TRBJ1-5,.,TRBD1,TGTGCCAGCAGTCGGGACAGAAATCAGCCCCAGCATTTT,CASSRDRNQPQHF
TRBV28,TRBJ1-4,.,.,TGTGCCAGCAGCGGAGGGGGGAGTTTGAATGAAAAACTGTTTTTT,CASSGGGSLNEKLFF
TRBV9,TRBJ2-5,.,.,TGTGCCAGCAGCGTAGCGTCAGCCGCAGAGACCCAGTACTTC,CASSVASAAETQYF
TRBV15,TRBJ2-7,.,.,TGTGCCACCAGCAACGCAGACCGCTACGAGCAGTACTTC,CATSNADRYEQYF
TRBV7-9,TRBJ2-1,.,TRBD2,TGTGCCAGCGAGGGACTAGCGGTCTCGAGGTATGAGCAGTTCTTC,CASEGLAVSRYEQFF
TRBV4-2,TRBJ2-1,.,TRBD2,TGTGCCAGCAGCCAAAGGGTAGCGGGGGGCCAGGATGAGCAGTTCTTC,CASSQRVAGGQDEQFF
TRBV30,TRBJ2-1,.,.,TGTGCCTGGAGTGGCAGCAACAATGAGCAGTTCTTC,CAWSGSNNEQFF
TRBV7-2,TRBJ2-2,.,.,TGTGCCAGCAGCCAAGGGTCAGGGACCGGGGAGCTGTTTTTT,CASSQGSGTGELFF
TRBV18,TRBJ2-7,.,.,TGTGCCAGCTCACCACCAGGTAGGGTTCACCACGAGCAGTACTTC,CASSPPGRVHHEQYF
TRBV11-2,TRBJ1-4,.,TRBD1,TGTGCCAGCAGCCTCACAGGGGGCCCAACTAATGAAAAACTGTTTTTT,CASSLTGGPTNEKLFF